Below, 25 T cell receptor beta chains from the same sample are listed, as sequenced in a study of blood T cell repertoires in COVID-19. The repertoire was sequenced with immunoSEQ multiplex PCR; TCRdb's copy has only in-frame clones and lacks some. The data contain a few hundred thousand clones, approximately 85% of them seen just once; the ten biggest clones take up 3.5% to 4.5%. What was sequenced was PBMCs or T cells enriched from blood (not recorded which). These receptors all come from a woman in her 30s who had recovered from COVID-19.

This clone appeared once. This chain uses TRBV6-5 with TRBJ1-2; TRBD1 matches 8 bases. Germline V gene sequence: CDR1 MNHEY, CDR2 SVGAGI. This CDR3 comprises 15 residues. Trimming removed 0 bases from V and 4 bases from J; junction bases left unmatched: 4. The CDR3 DNA is TGTGCCAGCAGTTACTCGCAGGGGGCAAGCTATGGCTACACCTTC. Protein product: CASSYSQGASYGYTF.

This chain uses TRBV11-2 with TRBJ2-7, with TRBD1 matching over 9 bases. The germline V gene has CDR1 SGHAT and CDR2 FQNNGV. Trimming removed 5 bases from V and 3 bases from J; junction bases left unmatched: 11. There are 16 residues in the CDR3. CDR3 amino acids: CASSTFPGQGVYEQYF. The CDR3 DNA reads as TGTGCCAGCAGCACTTTCCCGGGACAGGGAGTCTACGAGCAGTACTTC. The full variable domain, in which reference TRBV11-2 and TRBJ2-7 provide the parts outside the CDR3, is EAGVAQSPRYKIIEKRQSVAFWCNPISGHATLYWYQQILGQGPKLLIQFQNNGVVDDSQLPKDRFSAERLKGVDSTLKIQPAKLEDSAVYLCASSTFPGQGVYEQYFGPGTRLTVT.

V gene TRBV27 combines with J gene TRBJ1-6, with 9 bases identical to TRBD1. The CDR3 runs 15 residues. In germline, CDR1 is MNHEY, CDR2 SMNVEV (reference sequence). The V segment lost 3 bases and the J segment 7 bases; nucleotides outside the gene matches: 4. The CDR3 sequence is CASSFWGTGNSPLHF. The CDR3 coding sequence is TGTGCCAGCAGTTTCTGGGGGACAGGGAATTCACCCCTCCACTTT.

The rearrangement links TRBV7-8 to TRBJ2-1; D ambiguous. V gave up 6 bases and J gave up 2 bases, with 20 bases separating them. The CDR3 is 17 amino acids. Germline V CDR1 and CDR2: SGHVS, FQNEAQ. The CDR3 DNA reads as TGTGCCAGCAGACCCGGCGGATACCGTTCCACCTACAATGAGCAGTTCTTC. Encoded protein: CASRPGGYRSTYNEQFF.

The V call is TRBV11-2, the J call TRBJ2-5; 10 bases map to TRBD2. This CDR3 is 15 amino acids long. The germline V gene has CDR1 SGHAT and CDR2 FQNNGV. Losses at the gene ends were 1 base for V and 7 bases for J; bases not matched to a gene: 6. CDR3 residues: CASSLGLAGEGTQYF. The CDR3 DNA reads TGTGCCAGCAGCTTAGGACTAGCGGGCGAGGGGACCCAGTACTTC.

The chain recombines TRBV6-1 with TRBJ1-1; 9 bases align to TRBD1. The CDR3 spans 15 residues. The V and J ends lost 0 bases and 7 bases, in that order; junction bases with no gene match: 6. Germline assignment: CDR1 MNHNS and CDR2 SASEGT. CDR3 sequence: CASSEAGTGSNEAFF. Here the CDR3 DNA reads TGTGCCAGCAGTGAAGCAGGGACAGGGTCTAATGAAGCTTTCTTT.

This clone was recorded a few times. The chain recombines TRBV3-1 (or the pseudogene TRBV3-2) with TRBJ2-7, with 13 bases matching TRBD2. Trimming took 3 bases from V and 6 from J; bases not matched to a gene: 8. The length of the CDR3 is 16 residues. CDR1 and CDR2 from the germline V gene are LGHDT and YNNKEL (reference sequence). This CDR3 is CASSQGLAGRLSEQYF. In DNA, the CDR3 is TGTGCCAGCAGCCAGGGACTAGCGGGGCGTCTTAGCGAGCAGTACTTC.

This clone was observed a single time. The sample has other DNA sequences that encode this CDR3 too. The J gene is TRBJ2-1, the V gene TRBV12-3 or TRBV12-4, with 11 bases matching TRBD2. CDR3 length: 12 residues. V gave up 8 bases and J gave up 8 bases; unmatched junction bases: 2. The CDR3 region has the DNA TGTGCCAGCTCACTAGCGGGAGATGAGCAGTTCTTC. As protein: CASSLAGDEQFF.

The rearrangement links TRBV14 to TRBJ1-6, with 8 positions matching TRBD1. The CDR3 consists of 16 residues. The germline V gene has CDR1 SGHDN and CDR2 FVKESK. Losses at the gene ends were 0 bases for V and 10 bases for J; bases not matched to a gene: 8. The CDR3 reads CASSQDPRGLGSPLHF. In DNA form, the CDR3 reads TGTGCCAGCAGCCAAGACCCCAGGGGGCTGGGATCACCCCTCCACTTT.

This rearrangement joins TRBV19 to TRBJ2-7; possible D gene TRBD2, 5 bases. The CDR3 extends over 11 amino acids. V was trimmed by 8 bases and J by 5 bases, leaving 10 bases between them. Germline loops: CDR1 LNHDA, CDR2 SQIVND (reference sequence). The CDR3 DNA sequence: TGTGCCAGTCAGGCGGGTCACGAGCAGTACTTC. This encodes CASQAGHEQYF. The entire variable domain, with the rest obtained from reference TRBV19 and TRBJ2-7, is as follows: DGGITQSPKYLFRKEGQNVTLSCEQNLNHDAMYWYRQDPGQGLRLIYYSQIVNDFQKGDIAEGYSVSREKKESFPLTVTSAQKNPTAFYLCASQAGHEQYFGPGTRLTVT.

V gene TRBV27 combines with J gene TRBJ1-6; 7 nucleotides align to TRBD1. The germline gives CDR1 MNHEY, CDR2 SMNVEV (reference sequence). This CDR3 spans 15 amino acids. V shed 5 bases, J shed 3 bases, and the junction held 4 bases outside the gene matches. CDR3 sequence reads: CASSLRDSYNSPLHF. The CDR3 DNA follows: TGTGCCAGCAGTCTTCGGGACAGCTATAATTCACCCCTCCACTTT.

The chain is built from TRBV7-9 and TRBJ2-2; no clear D. In germline, CDR1 is SEHNR, CDR2 FQNEAQ (reference sequence). The CDR3 runs to 13 residues. Between the trimmed V and J ends, which lost 9 bases and 2 bases, there was a span of 10 bases. Here the CDR3 DNA reads TGTGCCAGTGCGACAAGTAACACCGGGGAGCTGTTTTTT. It encodes CASATSNTGELFF. Looking up the rest from reference TRBV7-9 and TRBJ2-2 gives the full variable domain: DTGVSQNPRHKITKRGQNVTFRCDPISEHNRLYWYRQTLGQGPEFLTYFQNEAQLEKSRLLSDRFSAERPKGSFSTLEIQRTEQGDSAMYLCASATSNTGELFFGEGSRLTVL.

This chain connects TRBV7-2 to TRBJ2-1, with D unresolved. The ends were cut back, 2 bases at V and 5 bases at J, with 7 bases in the middle. Germline CDR1 reads SGHTA; CDR2 reads FQGNSA. This CDR3 region has 13 residues. In DNA form, the CDR3 reads TGTGCCAGCAGCTTATCTCGGGACAATGAGCAGTTCTTC. It encodes CASSLSRDNEQFF.

The J gene is TRBJ2-1, the V gene TRBV4-2; D not certain. This CDR3 spans 15 amino acids. Germline CDR1 is LGHNA and CDR2 is YNFKEQ. Trimming cost V 0 bases and J 3 bases, with 9 bases left between them. CDR3 residues: CASSQDINSYNEQFF. DNA of the CDR3: TGTGCCAGCAGCCAAGATATAAATAGCTACAATGAGCAGTTCTTC.

This clone occurred once. The V and J genes are TRBV11-2 and TRBJ2-3, with D unclear. V gave up 0 bases and J gave up 3 bases, with 7 bases separating them. Germline V lookup: CDR1 SGHAT, CDR2 FQNNGV. The CDR3 length is 14 residues. The DNA of the CDR3 is TGTGCCAGCAGCTTAGATCGCCAGACAGATACGCAGTATTTT. Residues: CASSLDRQTDTQYF.

As concerns this clone: Other DNA sequences in the same sample also yield this CDR3. The V call is TRBV9, the J call TRBJ2-1; D is possibly TRBD2 (5 bases). Trimming took off 0 bases at V and 10 bases at J, with 8 bases between the two ends. CDR3 length: 12 amino acids. The germline V gene has CDR1 SGDLS and CDR2 YYNGEE. The CDR3 loop reads CASSVGGSEQFF. The CDR3 bases are TGTGCCAGCAGCGTAGGAGGGAGCGAGCAGTTCTTC. Looking up the rest from reference TRBV9 and TRBJ2-1 gives the full variable domain: DSGVTQTPKHLITATGQRVTLRCSPRSGDLSVYWYQQSLDQGLQFLIQYYNGEERAKGNILERFSAQQFPDLHSELNLSSLELGDSALYFCASSVGGSEQFFGPGTRLTVL.

The rearrangement links TRBV5-1 to TRBJ1-6; 7 bases map to TRBD1. The V segment lost 6 bases and the J segment 9 bases; nucleotides outside the gene matches: 15. This CDR3 is built from 16 residues. Germline values: CDR1 SGHRS, CDR2 YFSETQ. This chain's CDR3 is CASTPDSTGIGSPLHF. CDR3 in DNA: TGCGCCAGCACCCCAGACTCGACAGGGATAGGTTCACCCCTCCACTTT.

This clone appeared a few times. The rearrangement joins TRBV28 to TRBJ2-1; 7 bases fit TRBD2. Germline lookup yields CDR1 MDHEN and CDR2 SYDVKM. The CDR3 covers 19 residues. The ends lost 4 bases at V and 6 bases at J; junction bases unmatched: 21. CDR3 coding DNA: TGTGCCAGCAGTTCCCCCCTCAAGGCGGGAGAGAATAAATTCAATGAGCAGTTCTTC. It specifies CASSSPLKAGENKFNEQFF.

The rearrangement joins TRBV19 to TRBJ2-6; 7 bases align to TRBD1. CDR3 length equals 17 residues. Trimming took 5 bases from V and 2 from J; bases not matched to a gene: 9. Per germline, CDR1 LNHDA and CDR2 SQIVND (reference sequence). The CDR3 region is CASSGPTGKTGANVLTF. DNA for the CDR3: TGTGCCAGTAGTGGTCCGACAGGGAAGACTGGGGCCAACGTCCTGACTTTC.

V and J are TRBV6-1 and TRBJ1-5; 10 bases align to TRBD1. The CDR3 is 16 residues long. The V gene end was trimmed by 2 bases and the J gene end by 6 bases; junction bases not matched to a gene: 7. Germline CDR1 is MNHNS and CDR2 is SASEGT. The CDR3 loop is CASSETWTGGSQPQHF. In nucleotides, the CDR3 is TGTGCCAGCAGTGAAACCTGGACAGGGGGGTCTCAGCCCCAGCATTTT.

The rearrangement links TRBV30 to TRBJ1-5; the D is unclear. The V gene lost 2 bases and the J gene lost 0 bases, with 5 bases spanning the gap. CDR3 length: 13 amino acids. Germline V CDR1 and CDR2: GTSNPN, SVGIG (reference sequence). Here the CDR3 reads CAWSQASNQPQHF. The CDR3 DNA follows: TGTGCCTGGAGTCAAGCTAGCAATCAGCCCCAGCATTTT.

This chain connects TRBV30 to TRBJ2-7, with 9 bases identical to TRBD2. The length of the CDR3 is 13 residues. Trimming removed 3 bases from V and 2 bases from J; junction bases left unmatched: 2. Per the germline V gene, CDR1 is GTSNPN and CDR2 is SVGIG (reference sequence). DNA for the CDR3: TGTGCCTGGAGAGCGGGAGGAGCCTACGAGCAGTACTTC. This sequence encodes CAWRAGGAYEQYF.

CDR3: CASSAGTAYGYTF. CDR3 coding DNA: TGTGCCAGCAGCGCCGGGACAGCTTATGGCTACACCTTC. V usage is TRBV25-1 and J usage is TRBJ1-2; 7 nucleotides match TRBD1. This CDR3 is 13 amino acids long. CDR1 is MGHDK and CDR2 is SYGVNS in the germline V gene. The J segment lost 5 bases and the V segment lost 6 bases, leaving 6 bases of the junction unmatched.

The chain joins TRBV25-1 to TRBJ1-2; D uncertain. The length of the CDR3 is 12 residues. Germline CDR1 and CDR2: MGHDK and SYGVNS. The ends were cut back, 8 bases at V and 8 bases at J, with 15 bases in the middle. CDR3 nucleotides: TGTGCCAGCGAGGGAATTTTAAGGGGCTACACCTTC. It translates to CASEGILRGYTF.

This chain connects TRBV6-1 to TRBJ2-1; maybe TRBD2 (6 bases). The V end was cut by 1 base, the J end by 4 bases, with 14 bases between. Per germline, CDR1 MNHNS and CDR2 SASEGT. The CDR3 has 16 residues. CDR3 region: CASSEVLVADYNEQFF. The DNA of the CDR3 is TGTGCCAGCAGTGAAGTGTTGGTAGCGGATTACAATGAGCAGTTCTTC.